Presented here are 6 T cell receptor beta chains from one specimen sequenced in a study of Graves' ophthalmopathy and Graves' hyperthyroidism. Amplification from RNA transcripts yielded the TCR beta CDR3 regions. HTBI primers were employed in first-round RT-PCR, then a second-round multiplex PCR followed. One entry per CDR3 protein, called by TCRdb with MiXCR from the multiplex PCR reads. The sample lists 300,000 to 350,000 distinct CDR3 sequences, about a sixth occurring once. Source material: peripheral blood. The receptors stem from an adult man with Graves' ophthalmopathy.

This clonotype was seen repeatedly, ten times or more. A junction boundary mismatches the germline segment, possibly from a read error. This sequence joins TRBV30 and TRBJ2-6, with D tentatively TRBD1 (6 bases). In germline, CDR1 is GTSNPN, CDR2 SVGIG (reference sequence). The CDR3 is 15 residues long. CDR3 sequence: CAWSSGGSEANVLTF. The CDR3 DNA sequence: TGTGCCTGGAGTTCTGGGGGCTCTGAGGCCAACGTCCTGACTTTC.

This clonotype has just one count. The rearrangement uses TRBV27 and TRBJ1-1; no definite D call. Germline lookup yields CDR1 MNHEY and CDR2 SMNVEV (reference sequence). The CDR3 sequence is 15 residues long. V lost 4 bases to trimming and J lost 1 base, with 13 bases between them. The DNA for the CDR3 is TGTGCCAGCAGTTCCCCAGCCAGGAGGAACACTGAAGCTTTCTTT. It translates to CASSSPARRNTEAFF.

This sequence joins TRBV28 and TRBJ1-1; D perhaps matches TRBD1 (6 bases). Germline V gene sequence: CDR1 MDHEN, CDR2 SYDVKM. The V and J ends lost 1 base and 5 bases respectively, with 14 bases between them. The CDR3 is made up of 15 amino acids. As DNA, the CDR3 is TGTGCCAGCAGTTTATTCGGGTTGGGGGCTACTGAAGCTTTCTTT. Encoded protein: CASSLFGLGATEAFF.

In its sample, this clonotype was seen many times. The rearrangement uses TRBV12-3 or TRBV12-4 and TRBJ1-2; no reliable D call. V shed 4 bases and J shed 1 base, with 7 bases lying between them. The CDR3 is 13 amino acids. The CDR3 is CASSSTDNYGYTF. As DNA, the CDR3 is TGTGCCAGCAGTTCCACAGATAACTATGGCTACACCTTC.

This clonotype appeared many times. The chain uses TRBV24-1 and TRBJ2-5; TRBD1 matches at 9 bases. This CDR3 has 16 residues. V lost 3 bases, J lost 5 bases, and 9 bases stayed unmatched. The germline gives CDR1 KGHDR, CDR2 SFDVKD. The CDR3 coding sequence is TGTGCCACCAGTGATAATACAGGGGGCACATACGAGACCCAGTACTTC. It codes for CATSDNTGGTYETQYF.

The table lists this clonotype with a few counts. This may arise from a read error, as a much more abundant clone is one base away. This chain joins TRBV11-2 and TRBJ2-5; TRBD1 agrees at 9 bases. V lost 3 bases, J lost 5 bases, and 10 bases stayed unmatched. This CDR3 has 16 amino acids. Germline V CDR1 and CDR2: SGHAT, FQNNGV. The DNA of the CDR3 is TGTGCCAGCAGCTTCCCCGGGACAGGGTCTCGGGAGACCCAGTACTTC. Protein product: CASSFPGTGSRETQYF.